Below, 21 T cell receptor beta chains from the same sample are listed, as sequenced in a study of T-cell reconstitution after alpha-beta-depleted transplantation in children. Preparation of the TCRbeta library was carried out with unique molecular identifiers. TCRdb passed the PCR reads through MiXCR, listing each CDR3 protein once. The table includes tens of thousands of distinct CDR3 sequences, around 56% detected once. This material consisted of peripheral blood, taken before TCRalphabeta/CD19-depleted stem cell transplant. The receptors come from a boy younger than two with SCID, due to receive a stem cell transplant.

This chain links TRBV5-1 with TRBJ2-1; 12 nucleotides line up with TRBD2. CDR3 size: 15 residues. Trimming took 4 bases from V and 3 from J; bases not matched to a gene: 2. CDR1 SGHRS and CDR2 YFSETQ come from the germline V gene. The CDR3 nucleotides are TGCGCCAGCAGCCAGGGACTAGCGGGCTACAATGAGCAGTTCTTC. This encodes CASSQGLAGYNEQFF.

This rearrangement joins TRBV20-1 to TRBJ2-2, with 10 bases that match TRBD2. J gave up 4 bases and V 6 bases, and 14 bases lay outside the gene matches. Germline-derived CDR1 and CDR2 are DFQATT and SNEGSKA (reference sequence). The CDR3 runs to 17 residues. Here the CDR3 reads CSAERPSGGLVTGELFF. The DNA for the CDR3 is TGCAGTGCGGAGCGGCCTAGCGGGGGCCTTGTCACCGGGGAGCTGTTTTTT.

In its sample, this clonotype was seen many times. The chain employs TRBV5-1 and TRBJ2-2; TRBD1 matches at 7 bases. The germline gives CDR1 SGHRS, CDR2 YFSETQ. The CDR3 covers 17 residues. V dropped 3 bases and J dropped 0; count of bases not matched to a gene: 8. CDR3 in amino acids: CASSSGTAPTNTGELFF. DNA of the CDR3: TGCGCCAGCAGCTCCGGGACAGCGCCTACGAACACCGGGGAGCTGTTTTTT.

In this sample, this clonotype turned up a few times. The V call is TRBV12-3 or TRBV12-4, the J call TRBJ1-4; 9 bases are shared with TRBD1. The CDR3 contains 13 residues. V lost 6 bases to trimming and J lost 8 bases; unmatched junction nucleotides: 4. CDR3 sequence: CASSRQGGEKLFF. CDR3 bases: TGTGCCAGCAGCCGACAGGGGGGCGAAAAACTGTTTTTT.

The chain is built from TRBV20-1 and TRBJ2-5; the match to TRBD2 covers 8 bases. The V and J ends lost 3 bases and 4 bases, in that order; junction bases with no gene match: 7. Germline V gives CDR1 DFQATT, CDR2 SNEGSKA (reference sequence). The CDR3 is made up of 14 amino acids. CDR3 in amino acids: CSARDGGARETQYF. CDR3 nucleotide sequence: TGCAGTGCTAGGGACGGGGGGGCGCGAGAGACCCAGTACTTC.

The chain has TRBV20-1 and TRBJ2-3, with a tentative D call TRBD2 (5 bases). V was cut by 5 bases and J by 2 bases, with 17 bases left in between. The CDR3 extends over 15 amino acids. Germline CDR1 and CDR2: DFQATT and SNEGSKA (reference sequence). The CDR3 loop is CSALAAGDPTDTQYF. The CDR3 bases are TGCAGTGCTTTAGCCGCGGGTGACCCCACAGATACGCAGTATTTT.

This clonotype was seen a handful of times. The chain links TRBV3-1 to TRBJ1-1; D gene ambiguous. Germline V gene data show CDR1 as LGHDT and CDR2 as YNNKEL (reference sequence). This CDR3 comprises 12 residues. The ends were cut back, 1 base at V and 8 bases at J, with 8 bases in the middle. Written as DNA, the CDR3 is TGTGCCAGCAGCCAAGGTATAAACGAAGCTTTCTTT. It translates to CASSQGINEAFF.

This chain uses TRBV5-5 with TRBJ2-5, with 11 bases that match TRBD2. The germline V gene encodes CDR1 SGHKS and CDR2 YYEKEE (reference sequence). V lost 0 bases, J lost 9 bases, and 7 bases stayed unmatched. This CDR3 contains 15 residues. CDR3 residues: CASSLVPSGGYAQYF. The CDR3 nucleotides read TGTGCCAGCAGCTTGGTGCCTAGCGGGGGGTATGCCCAGTACTTC.

This clonotype was counted only a few times. CDR3 protein: CATSRGLGIDEQFF. The CDR3 DNA reads as TGTGCCACCAGCAGAGGACTGGGAATCGATGAGCAGTTCTTC. The chain is built from TRBV15 and TRBJ2-1; D is unresolved. Trimming took off 1 base at V and 8 bases at J, with 12 bases between the two ends. This CDR3 is built from 14 residues. Germline CDR1 reads LNHNV; CDR2 reads YYDKDF (reference sequence).

The J gene is TRBJ2-7, the V gene TRBV20-1; no reliable D call. The CDR3 totals 12 residues. The germline gives CDR1 DFQATT, CDR2 SNEGSKA (reference sequence). Trimming cost V 4 bases and J 2 bases, with 9 bases left between them. The CDR3 loop is CSANDRAYEQYF. The CDR3 nucleotides read TGCAGTGCTAATGACCGAGCCTACGAGCAGTACTTC.

This sequence joins TRBV6-4 and TRBJ2-1; 13 bases match TRBD2. The CDR3 has 15 amino acids. Germline V gene sequence: CDR1 MRHNA, CDR2 SNTAGT. V lost 4 bases, J lost 5 bases, and 2 bases stayed unmatched. CDR3 protein: CASSGTSGGHNEQFF. The CDR3 bases are TGTGCCAGCAGTGGGACTAGCGGGGGCCACAATGAGCAGTTCTTC.

There are a few counts of this clonotype. This rearrangement joins TRBV12-3 or TRBV12-4 to TRBJ2-7; D is possibly TRBD2 (5 bases). The CDR3 sequence is 11 residues long. V lost 6 bases, J lost 6 bases, and 9 bases lay in between. The CDR3 protein is CASSFAGEQYF. In DNA form, the CDR3 reads TGTGCCAGCAGCTTCGCGGGCGAGCAGTACTTC.

This clonotype is medium-sized. The V and J genes are TRBV6-2 or TRBV6-3 and TRBJ1-1, with TRBD1 as a possible D gene (5 bases). Germline CDR1 is MNHEY and CDR2 is SVGEGT. This CDR3 has 16 residues. V lost 6 bases and J 1 base, leaving 18 bases between the germline ends. DNA for the CDR3: TGTGCCAGCAGCCCCCACGCGAGGGGAGGGAACACTGAAGCTTTCTTT. This encodes CASSPHARGGNTEAFF.

The DNA for the CDR3 is TGCGCCAGCAAGCTGGACACTCACACCGGGGAGCTGTTTTTT. Its translation: CASKLDTHTGELFF. The rearrangement joins TRBV10-1 to TRBJ2-2; weak D call: TRBD1 (5 bases). The CDR3 covers 14 residues. Trimming cost V 7 bases and J 3 bases, with 12 bases left between them. CDR1 and CDR2 (germline): WNHNN, SYGVQD (reference sequence).

The chain has TRBV5-1 and TRBJ2-2, with D unresolved. The CDR3 contains 13 residues. Germline values: CDR1 SGHRS, CDR2 YFSETQ. V was cut by 1 base and J by 3 bases, with 4 bases left in between. In DNA form, the CDR3 reads TGCGCCAGCAGCTTGCCCTACACCGGGGAGCTGTTTTTT. This translates into CASSLPYTGELFF.

The rearrangement joins TRBV7-3 to TRBJ2-1, with 9 bases aligning to TRBD2. There are 19 residues in the CDR3. J gave up 0 bases and V 5 bases, and 14 bases lay outside the gene matches. CDR1 and CDR2 from the germline V gene are SGHTA and FQGTGA. For the CDR3, the DNA is TGTGCCAGCAGCCCCCAAACTTTGCGGGGGGGGAGCTCCTACAATGAGCAGTTCTTC. Its protein is CASSPQTLRGGSSYNEQFF.

This clonotype has only a few counts. V usage is TRBV11-2 and J usage is TRBJ2-4; 9 bases line up with TRBD2. V lost 4 bases, J lost 8 bases, and 15 bases stayed unmatched. The length of the CDR3 is 17 residues. CDR1 and CDR2 from the germline V gene are SGHAT and FQNNGV. In nucleotides, the CDR3 is TGTGCCAGCAGCTCCGGCGGGGGGGCTGGGATGTGGGACATTCAGTACTTC. As protein: CASSSGGGAGMWDIQYF. Together with reference TRBV11-2 and TRBJ2-4, the CDR3 gives the full variable domain: EAGVAQSPRYKIIEKRQSVAFWCNPISGHATLYWYQQILGQGPKLLIQFQNNGVVDDSQLPKDRFSAERLKGVDSTLKIQPAKLEDSAVYLCASSSGGGAGMWDIQYFGAGTRLSVL.

The chain joins TRBV7-9 to TRBJ2-5; tentatively, D is TRBD1 or TRBD2 (6 bases each). Germline assignment: CDR1 SEHNR and CDR2 FQNEAQ (reference sequence). CDR3 length equals 16 residues. V shed 2 bases and J shed 0 bases, with 13 bases lying between them. CDR3 loop: CASSLSPGEDQETQYF. CDR3 coding DNA: TGTGCCAGCAGCTTATCGCCAGGGGAGGACCAAGAGACCCAGTACTTC.

This sequence joins TRBV6-5 and TRBJ1-5; D gene ambiguous. In germline, CDR1 is MNHEY, CDR2 SVGAGI. This CDR3 has 14 residues. The V end lost 4 bases, the J end lost 10 bases, and 17 bases lay between the germline ends. CDR3 DNA: TGTGCCAGCAGTTTGTCAGCGCCGAGTGGACCCCAGCATTTT. It yields the protein CASSLSAPSGPQHF.

The chain has TRBV5-1 and TRBJ2-1; the D is unclear. CDR3 size: 13 residues. Looked up from germline, CDR1 is SGHRS and CDR2 is YFSETQ. V was pared by 4 bases and J by 9 bases, with 14 bases between. This CDR3 reads CASSPTEEGEQFF. The CDR3 region has the DNA TGCGCCAGCAGCCCTACCGAGGAAGGTGAGCAGTTCTTC. Supplemented by reference TRBV5-1 and TRBJ2-1, the full variable domain reads KAGVTQTPRYLIKTRGQQVTLSCSPISGHRSVSWYQQTPGQGLQFLFEYFSETQRNKGNFPGRFSGRQFSNSRSEMNVSTLELGDSALYLCASSPTEEGEQFFGPGTRLTVL.

The V gene is TRBV29-1, the J gene TRBJ1-2; D may be TRBD1 (5 bases). Germline CDR1 is SQVTM and CDR2 is ANQGSEA. This CDR3 region has 12 residues. Trimming took off 4 bases at V and 4 bases at J, with 10 bases between the two ends. CDR3 nucleotides: TGCAGCGTTGGGGGGGACTTCTATGGCTACACCTTC. This translates into CSVGGDFYGYTF. Filled out from reference TRBV29-1 and TRBJ1-2, the complete variable domain reads SAVISQKPSRDICQRGTSLTIQCQVDSQVTMMFWYRQQPGQSLTLIATANQGSEATYESGFVIDKFPISRPNLTFSTLTVSNMSPEDSSIYLCSVGGDFYGYTFGSGTRLTVV.